This TCR beta chain was observed in a study of T cells after yellow fever vaccination. This clonotype was observed a few times. The antigen is unknown. Study-wide findings and caveats: There was a small share of clonotypes that showed up in both the CD4 and CD8 compartments.

TCRdb re-derived calls from the 5' RACE reads in MiXCR, one entry per CDR3 protein. The profile shows some 320,000 distinct CDR3 sequences, 9.5% to 12% of them singletons. Germline loops: CDR1 DFQATT, CDR2 SNEGSKA (reference sequence). V was pared by 7 bases and J by 5 bases, with 10 bases of the junction left unmatched. This CDR3 has 15 residues. Sequences were derived from CD4+ T cells sorted from PBMCs, sampled 45 days after the yellow fever booster vaccination. The chain employs TRBV20-1 and TRBJ2-1; 11 bases align to TRBD2. This clonotype was obtained from a man between 18 and 29 years old who received the YFV17D yellow fever vaccine. CDR3 region: CSGPDTSGGDNEQFF. CDR3 bases: TGCAGTGGCCCCGATACTAGCGGGGGAGACAATGAGCAGTTCTTC.